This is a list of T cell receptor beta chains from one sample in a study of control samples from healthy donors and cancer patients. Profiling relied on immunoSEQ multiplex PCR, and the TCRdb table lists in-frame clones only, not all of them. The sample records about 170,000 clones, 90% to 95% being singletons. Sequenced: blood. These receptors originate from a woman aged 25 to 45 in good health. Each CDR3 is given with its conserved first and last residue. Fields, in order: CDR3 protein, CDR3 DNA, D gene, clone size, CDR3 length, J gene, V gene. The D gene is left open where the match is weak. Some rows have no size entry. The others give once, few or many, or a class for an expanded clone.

CDR3aa: CASSSRGSSSSYNEQFF
CDR3nt: TGTGCCAGCAGCTCCAGAGGTTCCTCGAGCTCCTACAATGAGCAGTTCTTC
d_gene: -
abundance: -
len: 17
j_gene: TRBJ2-1
v_gene: TRBV7-6

CDR3aa: CASRGSNSNQPQHF
CDR3nt: TGTGCCAGCAGGGGCAGTAATAGCAATCAGCCCCAGCATTTT
d_gene: -
abundance: once
len: 14
j_gene: TRBJ1-5
v_gene: TRBV2

CDR3aa: CASSWDREDYGYTF
CDR3nt: TGTGCCAGTAGTTGGGACAGGGAGGACTATGGCTACACCTTC
d_gene: TRBD1
abundance: -
len: 14
j_gene: TRBJ1-2
v_gene: TRBV19

CDR3aa: CASSPQRGHQETQYF
CDR3nt: TGTGCCAGCTCACCACAGCGGGGGCACCAAGAGACCCAGTACTTC
d_gene: TRBD2
abundance: -
len: 15
j_gene: TRBJ2-5
v_gene: TRBV18

CDR3aa: CASSLAAGAHEQYF
CDR3nt: TGTGCCAGCAGCTTGGCGGCGGGAGCCCACGAGCAGTACTTC
d_gene: TRBD2
abundance: -
len: 14
j_gene: TRBJ2-7
v_gene: TRBV5-4

CDR3aa: CASSPGTASNQPQHF
CDR3nt: TGTGCCAGCAGCCCCGGGACAGCTAGCAATCAGCCCCAGCATTTT
d_gene: -
abundance: once
len: 15
j_gene: TRBJ1-5
v_gene: TRBV21-1

CDR3aa: CASSLSYRGTNEKLFF
CDR3nt: TGTGCCAGCAGCTTATCCTACAGAGGAACTAATGAAAAACTGTTTTTT
d_gene: -
abundance: -
len: 16
j_gene: TRBJ1-4
v_gene: TRBV11-2

CDR3aa: CASQGTGNTEAFF
CDR3nt: TGTGCCAGCCAAGGGACAGGGAACACTGAAGCTTTCTTT
d_gene: TRBD1
abundance: -
len: 13
j_gene: TRBJ1-1
v_gene: TRBV18

CDR3aa: CASSSGLAGGPSSYNEQFF
CDR3nt: TGTGCCAGCAGTTCCGGACTAGCGGGAGGGCCGAGCTCCTACAATGAGCAGTTCTTC
d_gene: TRBD2
abundance: -
len: 19
j_gene: TRBJ2-1
v_gene: TRBV27

CDR3aa: CASSQESGVIYNEQFF
CDR3nt: TGCGCCAGCAGCCAAGAAAGCGGGGTGATTTACAATGAGCAGTTCTTC
d_gene: TRBD2
abundance: once
len: 16
j_gene: TRBJ2-1
v_gene: TRBV4-3

CDR3aa: CASSADSTNEKLFF
CDR3nt: TGCGCCAGCAGCGCCGACAGTACTAATGAAAAACTGTTTTTT
d_gene: -
abundance: -
len: 14
j_gene: TRBJ1-4
v_gene: TRBV5-1

CDR3aa: CASSFLAGATDTQYF
CDR3nt: TGTGCCAGCAGTTTCCTAGCGGGGGCCACAGATACGCAGTATTTT
d_gene: TRBD2
abundance: few
len: 15
j_gene: TRBJ2-3
v_gene: TRBV28

CDR3aa: CASSPRPKETQYF
CDR3nt: TGTGCCAGCAGCCCCCGACCGAAAGAGACCCAGTACTTC
d_gene: -
abundance: -
len: 13
j_gene: TRBJ2-5
v_gene: TRBV7-3

CDR3aa: CATSATSGVQETQYF
CDR3nt: TGTGCCACCAGCGCGACTAGCGGGGTCCAAGAGACCCAGTACTTC
d_gene: TRBD2
abundance: -
len: 15
j_gene: TRBJ2-5
v_gene: TRBV15

CDR3aa: CASSLGDRTKETQYF
CDR3nt: TGCGCCAGCAGCTTGGGGGACAGGACCAAAGAGACCCAGTACTTC
d_gene: TRBD1
abundance: -
len: 15
j_gene: TRBJ2-5
v_gene: TRBV5-1

CDR3aa: CASSVAAVNTEAFF
CDR3nt: TGTGCCAGCAGCGTAGCGGCGGTAAACACTGAAGCTTTCTTT
d_gene: -
abundance: -
len: 14
j_gene: TRBJ1-1
v_gene: TRBV9

CDR3aa: CSVNRDQGLAGGRETQYF
CDR3nt: TGCAGCGTTAACAGGGACCAGGGACTAGCGGGAGGTAGAGAGACCCAGTACTTC
d_gene: TRBD2
abundance: once
len: 18
j_gene: TRBJ2-5
v_gene: TRBV29-1

CDR3aa: CASSRQGGPNTGELFF
CDR3nt: TGTGCCAGCAGCCGGCAGGGGGGGCCGAACACCGGGGAGCTGTTTTTT
d_gene: -
abundance: -
len: 16
j_gene: TRBJ2-2
v_gene: TRBV3-1/TRBV3-2

CDR3aa: CASSIQGAADTQYF
CDR3nt: TGTGCCAGTAGTATTCAGGGGGCGGCAGATACGCAGTATTTT
d_gene: TRBD1
abundance: -
len: 14
j_gene: TRBJ2-3
v_gene: TRBV19

CDR3aa: CASSQTSTDTQYF
CDR3nt: TGTGCCAGCAGCCAGACTAGCACAGATACGCAGTATTTT
d_gene: -
abundance: -
len: 13
j_gene: TRBJ2-3
v_gene: TRBV5-4

CDR3aa: CASSRQVLNQPQHF
CDR3nt: TGTGCCAGCAGTCGACAGGTTTTGAATCAGCCCCAGCATTTT
d_gene: -
abundance: -
len: 14
j_gene: TRBJ1-5
v_gene: TRBV2

CDR3aa: CASSWGQGNSPLHF
CDR3nt: TGTGCCAGCAGCTGGGGACAGGGCAATTCACCCCTCCACTTT
d_gene: TRBD1
abundance: -
len: 14
j_gene: TRBJ1-6
v_gene: TRBV7-2

CDR3aa: CASSPRSTEAFF
CDR3nt: TGTGCCAGCTCACCAAGGAGTACTGAAGCTTTCTTT
d_gene: -
abundance: -
len: 12
j_gene: TRBJ1-1
v_gene: TRBV18

CDR3aa: CAISNQGYEQYF
CDR3nt: TGTGCCATCAGCAACCAGGGCTACGAGCAGTACTTC
d_gene: -
abundance: -
len: 12
j_gene: TRBJ2-7
v_gene: TRBV10-3